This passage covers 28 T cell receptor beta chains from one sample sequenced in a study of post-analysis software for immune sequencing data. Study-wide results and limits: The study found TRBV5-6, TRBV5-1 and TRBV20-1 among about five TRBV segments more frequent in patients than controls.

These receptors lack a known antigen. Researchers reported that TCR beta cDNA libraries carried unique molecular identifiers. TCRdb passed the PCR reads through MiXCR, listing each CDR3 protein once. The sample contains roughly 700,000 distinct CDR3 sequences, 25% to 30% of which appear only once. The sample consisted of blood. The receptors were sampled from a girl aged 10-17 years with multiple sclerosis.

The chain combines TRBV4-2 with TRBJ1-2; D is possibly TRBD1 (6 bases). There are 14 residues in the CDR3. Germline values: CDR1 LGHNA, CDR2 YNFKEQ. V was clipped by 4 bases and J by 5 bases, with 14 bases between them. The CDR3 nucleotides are TGTGCCAGCAGCCCCAGGGGTAACCCGTATGGCTACACCTTC. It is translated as CASSPRGNPYGYTF.

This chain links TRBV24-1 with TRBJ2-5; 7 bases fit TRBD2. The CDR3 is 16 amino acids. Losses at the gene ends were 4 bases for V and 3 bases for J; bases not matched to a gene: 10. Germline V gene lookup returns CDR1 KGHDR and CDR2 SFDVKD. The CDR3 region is CATSDRGEAGKETQYF. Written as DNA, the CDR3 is TGTGCCACCAGTGACCGGGGGGAGGCTGGGAAAGAGACCCAGTACTTC.

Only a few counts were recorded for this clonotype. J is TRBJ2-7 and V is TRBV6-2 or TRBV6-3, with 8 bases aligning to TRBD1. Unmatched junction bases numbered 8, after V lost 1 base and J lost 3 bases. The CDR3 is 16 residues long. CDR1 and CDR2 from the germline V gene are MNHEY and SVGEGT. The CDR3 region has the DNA TGTGCCAGCAGTTACTTCCCGGGACAGGTCCTCTACGAGCAGTACTTC. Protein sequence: CASSYFPGQVLYEQYF.

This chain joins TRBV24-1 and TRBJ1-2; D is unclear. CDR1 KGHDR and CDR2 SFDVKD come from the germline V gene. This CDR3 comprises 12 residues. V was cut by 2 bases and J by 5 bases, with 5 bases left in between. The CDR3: CATSDSFYGYTF. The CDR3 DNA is TGTGCCACCAGTGATTCCTTTTATGGCTACACCTTC.

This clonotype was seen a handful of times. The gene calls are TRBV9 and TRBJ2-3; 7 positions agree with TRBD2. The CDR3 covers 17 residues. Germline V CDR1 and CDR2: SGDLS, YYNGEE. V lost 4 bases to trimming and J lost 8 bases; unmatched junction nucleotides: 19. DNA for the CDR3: TGTGCCAGCAGCCCCAGGGCCGTGGCGGGAGTGGGGGGTACGCAGTATTTT. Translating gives CASSPRAVAGVGGTQYF.

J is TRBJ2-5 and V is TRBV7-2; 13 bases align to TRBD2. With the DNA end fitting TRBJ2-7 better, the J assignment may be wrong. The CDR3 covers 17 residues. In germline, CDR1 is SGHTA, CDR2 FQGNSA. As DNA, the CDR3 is TGTGCCAGCAGCTTAGGGACTAGCGGGAGTAGGTCCCACGAGCAGTACTTC. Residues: CASSLGTSGSRSHEQYF.

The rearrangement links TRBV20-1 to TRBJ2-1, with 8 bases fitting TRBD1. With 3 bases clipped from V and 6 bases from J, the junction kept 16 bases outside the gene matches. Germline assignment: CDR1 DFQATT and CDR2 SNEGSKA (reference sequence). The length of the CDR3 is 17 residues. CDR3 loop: CSASASGTGGLSNEQFF. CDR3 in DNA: TGCAGTGCTAGCGCATCCGGGACAGGTGGCCTTAGCAATGAGCAGTTCTTC.

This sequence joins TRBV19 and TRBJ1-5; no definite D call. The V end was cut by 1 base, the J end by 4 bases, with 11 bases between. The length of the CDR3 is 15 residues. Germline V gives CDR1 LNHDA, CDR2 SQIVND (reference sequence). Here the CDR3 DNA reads TGTGCCAGTAGTATAGTCCTGACCCTGAATCAGCCCCAGCATTTT. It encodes CASSIVLTLNQPQHF.

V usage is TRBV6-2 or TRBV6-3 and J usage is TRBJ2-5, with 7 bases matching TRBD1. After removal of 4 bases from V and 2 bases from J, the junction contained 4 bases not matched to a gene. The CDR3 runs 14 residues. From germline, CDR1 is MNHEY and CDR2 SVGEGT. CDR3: CASSWGQLQETQYF. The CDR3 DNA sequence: TGTGCCAGCAGTTGGGGACAGCTACAAGAGACCCAGTACTTC.

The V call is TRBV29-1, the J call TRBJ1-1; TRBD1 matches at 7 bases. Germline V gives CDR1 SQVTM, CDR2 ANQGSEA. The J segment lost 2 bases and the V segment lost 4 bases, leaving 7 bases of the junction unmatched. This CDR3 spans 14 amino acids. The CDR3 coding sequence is TGCAGCGTTGTCCCTGCAGGGGGAAACACTGAAGCTTTCTTT. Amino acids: CSVVPAGGNTEAFF.

DNA for the CDR3: TGTGCCAGCAGTCCCTATACTAGCGGGAGGGCCTTTTTTTCAAATACGCAGTATTTT. Its translation: CASSPYTSGRAFFSNTQYF. The V and J genes are TRBV28 and TRBJ2-3; 13 bases are shared with TRBD2. The J segment lost 7 bases and the V segment lost 5 bases, leaving 18 bases of the junction unmatched. Germline CDR1 MDHEN, CDR2 SYDVKM. The CDR3 runs 19 residues.

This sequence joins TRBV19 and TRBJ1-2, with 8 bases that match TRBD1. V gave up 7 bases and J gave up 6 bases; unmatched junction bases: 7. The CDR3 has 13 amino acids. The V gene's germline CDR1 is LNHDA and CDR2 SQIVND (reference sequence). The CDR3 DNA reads TGTGCCAGTAAAGCAGGGGGCTTGGATGGCTACACCTTC. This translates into CASKAGGLDGYTF.

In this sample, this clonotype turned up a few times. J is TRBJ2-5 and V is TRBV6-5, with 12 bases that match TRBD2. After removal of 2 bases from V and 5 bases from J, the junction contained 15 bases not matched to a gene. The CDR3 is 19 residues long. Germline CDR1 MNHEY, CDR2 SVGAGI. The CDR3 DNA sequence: TGTGCCAGCAGTTACGCCAGGACTAGCGGGGTTAGGTTCAGGGAGACCCAGTACTTC. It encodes CASSYARTSGVRFRETQYF.

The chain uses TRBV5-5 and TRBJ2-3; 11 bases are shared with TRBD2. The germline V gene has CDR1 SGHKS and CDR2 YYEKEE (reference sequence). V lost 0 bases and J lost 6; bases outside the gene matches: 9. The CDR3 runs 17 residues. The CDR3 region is CASSLVLSSGRWDTQYF. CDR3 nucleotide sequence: TGTGCCAGCAGCTTGGTCCTCTCTAGCGGGAGGTGGGATACGCAGTATTTT.

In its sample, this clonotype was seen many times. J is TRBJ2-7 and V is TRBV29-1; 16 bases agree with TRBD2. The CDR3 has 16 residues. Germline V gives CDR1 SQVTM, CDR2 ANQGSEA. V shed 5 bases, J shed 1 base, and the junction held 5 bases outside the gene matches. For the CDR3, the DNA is TGCAGCGTTACCGGGACTAGCGGGAGGGTATCCTACGAGCAGTACTTC. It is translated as CSVTGTSGRVSYEQYF.

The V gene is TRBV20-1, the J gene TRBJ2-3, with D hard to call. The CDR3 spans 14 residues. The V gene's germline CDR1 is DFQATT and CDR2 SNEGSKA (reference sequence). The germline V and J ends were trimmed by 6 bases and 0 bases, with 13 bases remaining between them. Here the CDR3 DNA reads TGCAGTGCAAAACGGGCGGCAAGCACAGATACGCAGTATTTT. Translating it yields CSAKRAASTDTQYF.

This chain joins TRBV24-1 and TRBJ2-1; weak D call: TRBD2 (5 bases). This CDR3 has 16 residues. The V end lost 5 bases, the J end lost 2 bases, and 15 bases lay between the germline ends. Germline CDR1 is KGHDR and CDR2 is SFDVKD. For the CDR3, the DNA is TGTGCCACCAGTGGATTGGCTAGCAGCCCCTACAATGAGCAGTTCTTC. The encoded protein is CATSGLASSPYNEQFF.

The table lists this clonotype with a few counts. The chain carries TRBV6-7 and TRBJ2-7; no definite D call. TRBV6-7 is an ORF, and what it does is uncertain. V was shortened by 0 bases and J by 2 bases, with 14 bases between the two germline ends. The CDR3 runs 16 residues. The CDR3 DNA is TGTGCCAGCAGTTACTCGAGACTCCGGTATACCTACGAGCAGTACTTC. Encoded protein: CASSYSRLRYTYEQYF.

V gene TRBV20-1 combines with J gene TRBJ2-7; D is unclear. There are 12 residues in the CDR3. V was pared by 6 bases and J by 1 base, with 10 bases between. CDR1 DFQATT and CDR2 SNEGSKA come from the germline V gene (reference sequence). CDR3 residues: CSAQPLSYEQYF. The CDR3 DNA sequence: TGCAGTGCCCAGCCCCTTTCCTACGAGCAGTACTTC.

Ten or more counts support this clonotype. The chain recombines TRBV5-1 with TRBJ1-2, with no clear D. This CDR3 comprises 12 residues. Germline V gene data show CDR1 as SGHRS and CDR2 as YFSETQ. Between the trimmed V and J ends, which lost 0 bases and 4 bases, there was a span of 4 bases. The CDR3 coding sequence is TGCGCCAGCAGCTTGGAGGTCTATGGCTACACCTTC. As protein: CASSLEVYGYTF.

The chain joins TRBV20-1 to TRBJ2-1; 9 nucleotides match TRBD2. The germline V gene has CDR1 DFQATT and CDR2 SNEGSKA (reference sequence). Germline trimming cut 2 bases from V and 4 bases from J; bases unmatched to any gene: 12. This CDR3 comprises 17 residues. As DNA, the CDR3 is TGCAGTGCTAGACTTCTGGGCGGGAGGGCCGTGTACAATGAGCAGTTCTTC. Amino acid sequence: CSARLLGGRAVYNEQFF.

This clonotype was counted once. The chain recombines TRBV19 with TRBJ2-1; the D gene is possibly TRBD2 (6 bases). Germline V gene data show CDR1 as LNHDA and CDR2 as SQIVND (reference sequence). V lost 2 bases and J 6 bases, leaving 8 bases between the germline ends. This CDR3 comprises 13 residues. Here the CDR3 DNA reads TGTGCCAGTAGTATACAGACTAGCAATGAGCAGTTCTTC. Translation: CASSIQTSNEQFF.

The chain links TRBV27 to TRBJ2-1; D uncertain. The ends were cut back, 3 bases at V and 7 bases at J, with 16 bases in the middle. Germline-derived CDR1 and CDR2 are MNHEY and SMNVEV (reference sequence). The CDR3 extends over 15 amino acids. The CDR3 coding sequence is TGTGCCAGCAGTTTCCCCGGGTTAGAATGGAATGAGCAGTTCTTC. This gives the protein CASSFPGLEWNEQFF.

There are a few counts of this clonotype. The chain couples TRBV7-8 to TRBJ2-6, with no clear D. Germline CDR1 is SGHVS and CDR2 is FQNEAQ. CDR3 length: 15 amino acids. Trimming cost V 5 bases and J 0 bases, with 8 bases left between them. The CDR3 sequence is CASSPPGSGANVLTF. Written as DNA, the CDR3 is TGTGCCAGCAGCCCACCGGGCTCTGGGGCCAACGTCCTGACTTTC.

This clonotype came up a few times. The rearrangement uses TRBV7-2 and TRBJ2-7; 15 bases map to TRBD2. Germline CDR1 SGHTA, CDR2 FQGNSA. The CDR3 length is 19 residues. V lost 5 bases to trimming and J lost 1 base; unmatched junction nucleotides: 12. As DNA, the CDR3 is TGTGCCAGCAGCCCGGACCGGACTAGCGGGAGGGCCGGGTCCTACGAGCAGTACTTC. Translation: CASSPDRTSGRAGSYEQYF.

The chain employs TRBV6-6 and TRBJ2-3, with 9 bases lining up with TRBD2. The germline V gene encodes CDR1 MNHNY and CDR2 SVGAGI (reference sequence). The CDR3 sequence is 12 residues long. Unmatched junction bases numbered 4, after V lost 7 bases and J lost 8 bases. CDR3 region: CASMLAGATQYF. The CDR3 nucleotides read TGTGCCAGCATGTTAGCGGGAGCTACGCAGTATTTT.

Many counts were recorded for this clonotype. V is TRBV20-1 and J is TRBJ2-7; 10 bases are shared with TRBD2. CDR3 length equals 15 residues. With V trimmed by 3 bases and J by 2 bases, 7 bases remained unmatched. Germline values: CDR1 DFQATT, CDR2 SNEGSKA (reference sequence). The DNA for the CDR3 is TGCAGTGCTAGTAGCTGGACTAGCGGAGCCTACGAGCAGTACTTC. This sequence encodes CSASSWTSGAYEQYF.

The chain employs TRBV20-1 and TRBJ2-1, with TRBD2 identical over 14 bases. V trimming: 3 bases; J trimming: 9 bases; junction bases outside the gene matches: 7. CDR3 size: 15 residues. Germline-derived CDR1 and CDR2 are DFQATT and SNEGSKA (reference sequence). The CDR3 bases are TGCAGTGCTAGGGGCCTGGGACTAGCGGGAGTTGAGCAGTTCTTC. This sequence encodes CSARGLGLAGVEQFF.